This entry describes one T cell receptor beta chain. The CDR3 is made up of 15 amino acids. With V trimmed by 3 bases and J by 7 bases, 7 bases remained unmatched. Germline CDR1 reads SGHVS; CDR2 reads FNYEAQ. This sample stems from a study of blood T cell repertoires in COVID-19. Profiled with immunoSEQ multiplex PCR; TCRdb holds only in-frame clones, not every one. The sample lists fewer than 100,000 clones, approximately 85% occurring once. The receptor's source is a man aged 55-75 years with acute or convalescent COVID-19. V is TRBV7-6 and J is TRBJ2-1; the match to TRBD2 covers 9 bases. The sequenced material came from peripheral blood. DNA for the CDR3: TGTGCCAGCAGCTTCTATAGCGGGAGCGGGAATGAGCAGTTCTTC. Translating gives CASSFYSGSGNEQFF.